This T cell receptor beta chain was documented in a study of cytomegalovirus exposure and HLA in healthy donors. Libraries were prepared by immunoSEQ multiplex PCR; TCRdb keeps only in-frame clonotypes and omits some of them. The sample comprises a few hundred thousand clones, roughly 91% of which are singletons, and around 3.1% rests with the top ten. Trimming left V 4 bases short and J 2 bases short, with 11 bases between. The CDR3 is made up of 14 amino acids. From germline, CDR1 is SNHLY and CDR2 FYNNEI. The rearrangement uses TRBV2 and TRBJ2-5; D not resolved. The receptor's source is a woman in her twenties or thirties in good health and CMV-seronegative. Source material: PBMCs. CDR3 residues: CASSGTSRQETQYF. DNA for the CDR3: TGTGCCAGCAGTGGGACCTCTCGGCAAGAGACCCAGTACTTC.